A single sample gave rise to the 12 T cell receptor beta chains below, sequenced in a study of PD-1 blockade in classical Hodgkin lymphoma. The sample's time point: cycle 4 day 1 (C4D1), after more than 5 weeks of nivolumab. Exposure to brentuximab vedotin varied, and each patient had relapsed following autologous stem cell transplantation. Generated by immunoSEQ multiplex PCR, the TCRdb table keeps only in-frame clones and is missing some. This table has 46,000 or so clones, roughly 78% appearing once. The sample was peripheral blood mononuclear cells (PBMCs), taken before the fourth cycle of nivolumab. The origin of the receptors is a human donor with classical Hodgkin lymphoma.

This sequence joins TRBV5-1 and TRBJ2-1; tentatively, D is TRBD1 (6 bases). The V end lost 4 bases, the J end lost 4 bases, and 12 bases lay between the germline ends. Germline V CDR1 and CDR2: SGHRS, YFSETQ. This CDR3 is built from 14 residues. The CDR3 DNA follows: TGCGCCAGCAGCCTAGGACAGATATACAATGAGCAGTTCTTC. Translating it yields CASSLGQIYNEQFF.

The rearrangement joins TRBV11-2 to TRBJ1-4; the match to TRBD1 covers 11 bases. Germline V gene lookup returns CDR1 SGHAT and CDR2 FQNNGV. V lost 1 base, J lost 7 bases, and 8 bases stayed unmatched. The CDR3 covers 17 residues. The DNA of the CDR3 is TGTGCCAGCAGCTTAGTCCGCACCGGGACAGGGGGTGAAAAACTGTTTTTT. This codes for CASSLVRTGTGGEKLFF.

The chain uses TRBV6-5 and TRBJ1-2, with D perhaps TRBD1 (5 bases). The length of the CDR3 is 15 residues. Germline loops: CDR1 MNHEY, CDR2 SVGAGI. Trimming removed 1 base from V and 6 bases from J, with 15 bases in between. The CDR3 spells CASSYYPGPGNGYTF. CDR3 coding DNA: TGTGCCAGCAGTTACTATCCAGGGCCTGGAAATGGCTACACCTTC.

The gene calls are TRBV6-6 and TRBJ2-5; possibly TRBD1 for D (6 bases). Deletions cut 5 bases from V and 1 base from J, with 14 bases between. This CDR3 region has 15 residues. CDR1 is MNHNY, CDR2 SVGAGI, per germline (reference sequence). The CDR3 loop reads CASSPRGPTQETQYF. CDR3 sequence (DNA): TGTGCCAGCAGTCCCAGGGGACCTACCCAAGAGACCCAGTACTTC.

This chain links TRBV18 with TRBJ2-7; D ambiguous. This CDR3 has 15 amino acids. Trimming removed 2 bases from V and 0 bases from J, with 11 bases in between. CDR1 is KGHSH, CDR2 LQKENI, per germline. The CDR3 DNA sequence: TGTGCCAGCTCACCAACGGCTTTAAGCTCCTACGAGCAGTACTTC. Translating gives CASSPTALSSYEQYF.

The chain uses TRBV6-1 and TRBJ2-3, with D unresolved. The germline V and J ends were trimmed by 5 bases and 1 base, with 13 bases remaining between them. Germline CDR1 reads MNHNS; CDR2 reads SASEGT. This CDR3 comprises 15 residues. The CDR3 sequence: CASSPGSYRTDTQYF. The DNA of the CDR3 is TGTGCCAGCAGTCCTGGTTCCTACCGCACAGATACGCAGTATTTT.

This clone has a single count. This chain connects TRBV4-3 to TRBJ1-1; D gene unclear. Germline V gives CDR1 LGHNA, CDR2 YSLEER. Trimming left V 1 base short and J 0 bases short, with 9 bases between. The CDR3 consists of 15 residues. CDR3 coding DNA: TGCGCCAGCAGCCAAGTATCGAACATGAACACTGAAGCTTTCTTT. Protein product: CASSQVSNMNTEAFF.

V gene TRBV6-5 combines with J gene TRBJ1-1; 8 nucleotides match TRBD1. The CDR3 length is 14 residues. The J segment lost 11 bases and the V segment lost 0 bases, leaving 8 bases of the junction unmatched. Germline assignment: CDR1 MNHEY and CDR2 SVGAGI. The CDR3 nucleotides read TGTGCCAGCAGTTACTCGATGGTCAGGGGGCACGCTTTCTTT. This codes for CASSYSMVRGHAFF.

V and J are TRBV7-2 and TRBJ1-5; 11 nucleotides line up with TRBD1. The CDR3 has 16 residues. V lost 2 bases and J lost 7; bases outside the gene matches: 7. Germline V lookup: CDR1 SGHTA, CDR2 FQGNSA. CDR3 nucleotides: TGTGCCAGCAGCTTAATGGCTGGGACAGGGGGGCAGCCCCAGCATTTT. It is translated as CASSLMAGTGGQPQHF.

V usage is TRBV2 and J usage is TRBJ1-4; D ambiguous. This CDR3 comprises 15 residues. The germline V gene encodes CDR1 SNHLY and CDR2 FYNNEI. Trimming took off 7 bases at V and 0 bases at J, with 12 bases between the two ends. CDR3: CASKVGYATNEKLFF. As DNA, the CDR3 is TGTGCCAGCAAGGTTGGATACGCAACTAATGAAAAACTGTTTTTT.

The rearrangement joins TRBV5-1 to TRBJ2-3; D perhaps matches TRBD2 (6 bases). The CDR3 covers 12 residues. Deletions cut 6 bases from V and 3 bases from J, with 8 bases between. Germline lookup yields CDR1 SGHRS and CDR2 YFSETQ. The DNA of the CDR3 is TGCGCCAGCACGGGGGAGACAGATACGCAGTATTTT. Protein sequence: CASTGETDTQYF.

This chain connects TRBV4-3 to TRBJ2-1, with TRBD2 matching 9 bases. The trim removed 3 bases at V and 9 bases at J, leaving 9 bases unmatched. Germline-derived CDR1 and CDR2 are LGHNA and YSLEER. The CDR3 runs to 15 residues. The CDR3, as DNA: TGCGCCAGCAGCCAGGGAGGTCTAGCGGGGACTGAGCAGTTCTTC. Its translation: CASSQGGLAGTEQFF.